This TCR beta chain was sequenced for a study of blood T cell repertoires in COVID-19. This clone was counted only a few times. TCRdb keeps only in-frame clones here, not all; method: immunoSEQ multiplex PCR. The sample has tens of thousands of clones, 72% seen once. The germline CDR1 and CDR2 sequences are LNHDA and SQIVND (reference sequence). V lost 6 bases, J lost 0 bases, and 11 bases stayed unmatched. The CDR3 consists of 17 residues. The V call is TRBV19, the J call TRBJ1-5; 7 nucleotides agree with TRBD1. The sequenced material came from peripheral blood. The receptor's source is a woman over 75 with acute or convalescent COVID-19. CDR3 nucleotide sequence: TGTGCCAGTAGCTCCGGGACAGTATCATATAGCAATCAGCCCCAGCATTTT. This translates into CASSSGTVSYSNQPQHF.